This entry is about one TCR beta chain. Its matching antigen is unknown. The length of the CDR3 is 15 residues. Germline V CDR1 and CDR2: MGHDK, SYGVNS. Trimming took off 4 bases at V and 3 bases at J, with 13 bases between the two ends. An Oncomine TCR Beta short-read assay was used to sequence the DNA from cultured CD4+ T cells. Genomic DNA was taken out of cultured CD4+ T cells by extraction. TCRdb independently ran MiXCR on the PCR reads; one entry per CDR3 protein. The table lists around 16,000 distinct CDR3 sequences, roughly 76% of them singletons. The data stem from a study of vaccination and CD4 T cells after COVID-19. Study summary: Overlapping SARS-CoV-2, HCoV-NL63, HCoV-OC43 and HCoV-229E spike peptides stimulated the cells. Notes on the study in general: Spike mono-reactivity was shown by 304 of 307 vaccine-specific clones in convalescent patients.

The treatment denotes: roughly ten-day PBMC culture with coronavirus spike peptide pools or control peptides (ViraFEST assay). PCR positivity dates ran from March to December 2020, preceding US Alpha, Beta and Delta variants. V gene TRBV25-1 combines with J gene TRBJ1-5; perhaps TRBD1 as D (6 bases). Source material: CD4+ T cells from blood, cultured in vitro. The clonotype originates from a human donor who had recovered from COVID-19. The CDR3 sequence is CASSVAGANNQPQHF. The CDR3 bases are TGTGCCAGCAGTGTGGCAGGGGCGAACAATCAGCCCCAGCATTTT. Supplemented by reference TRBV25-1 and TRBJ1-5, the full variable domain reads EADIYQTPRYLVIGTGKKITLECSQTMGHDKMYWYQQDPGMELHLIHYSYGVNSTEKGDLSSESTVSRIRTEHFPLTLESARPSHTSQYLCASSVAGANNQPQHFGDGTRLSIL.